The T cell receptor beta chain described here comes from a study of blood T cell repertoires in COVID-19. Across the whole study: Samples representing acute and convalescent COVID-19 were sourced from the United States, Italy and Spain. Sources were T cells, B-cell-depleted T cells, or PBMCs; the material itself was cDNA or gDNA.

J lost 2 bases, V lost 1 base, and 9 bases had no gene match. Germline V gives CDR1 MGHRA, CDR2 YSYEKL. The CDR3 contains 18 residues. Generated by immunoSEQ multiplex PCR, the TCRdb table keeps only in-frame clones and is missing some. The data hold about 220,000 clones, with over 60% observed a single time. This receptor was obtained from a woman in her 70s with acute or convalescent COVID-19. V and J are TRBV4-1 and TRBJ2-1; 9 positions match TRBD1. The sequenced sample consisted of peripheral blood. CDR3 nucleotide sequence: TGCGCCAGCAGCCAAGGAACTCCACAGGGGGCGGCCTACAATGAGCAGTTCTTC. Translated, it gives CASSQGTPQGAAYNEQFF.